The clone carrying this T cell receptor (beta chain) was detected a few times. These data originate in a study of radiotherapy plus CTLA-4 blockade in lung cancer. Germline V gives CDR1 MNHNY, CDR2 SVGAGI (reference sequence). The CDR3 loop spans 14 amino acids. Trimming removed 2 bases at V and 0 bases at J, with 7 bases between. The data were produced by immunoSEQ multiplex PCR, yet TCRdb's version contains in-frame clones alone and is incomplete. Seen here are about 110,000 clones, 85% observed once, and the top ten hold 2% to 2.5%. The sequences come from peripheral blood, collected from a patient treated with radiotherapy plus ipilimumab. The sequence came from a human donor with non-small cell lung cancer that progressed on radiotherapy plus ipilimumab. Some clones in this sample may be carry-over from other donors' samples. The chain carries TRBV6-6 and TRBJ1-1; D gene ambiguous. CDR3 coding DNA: TGTGCCAGCAGTTACCAGGTTATGAACACTGAAGCTTTCTTT. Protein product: CASSYQVMNTEAFF.